These 3 T cell receptor beta chains were all obtained from the same sample, sequenced in a study of chemoradiotherapy in HPV16-positive cancers. TCRdb's table, derived via immunoSEQ multiplex PCR, lists solely in-frame clones and lacks some. The sample consists of 30,000 to 40,000 clones, around 76% of them appearing once. The sequencing used blood, collected from a patient who underwent chemoradiotherapy. The receptors derive from a human donor with HPV-associated anogenital cancer.

The chain employs TRBV18 and TRBJ2-2; TRBD2 agrees at 11 bases. The junction had 4 bases not matched to a gene; V was cut back by 2 bases and J by 5 bases. CDR1 KGHSH and CDR2 LQKENI come from the germline V gene. The CDR3 runs to 16 residues. The CDR3 spells CASSPLTSGETGELFF. The CDR3 DNA reads as TGTGCCAGCTCACCATTGACTAGCGGGGAGACCGGGGAGCTGTTTTTT.

This chain uses TRBV5-1 with TRBJ1-5; TRBD1 matches at 7 bases. The ends lost 4 bases at V and 7 bases at J; junction bases unmatched: 11. The CDR3 totals 15 residues. Germline V gene lookup returns CDR1 SGHRS and CDR2 YFSETQ. Here the CDR3 DNA reads TGCGCCAGCAGCCTCCAGGGGGGGCAGGAACAGCCCCAGCATTTT. It encodes CASSLQGGQEQPQHF.

The rearrangement uses TRBV5-1 and TRBJ1-2; 8 bases match TRBD1. V lost 5 bases and J lost 7; bases outside the gene matches: 7. The CDR3 totals 13 residues. The germline CDR1 and CDR2 sequences are SGHRS and YFSETQ. The CDR3 is CASSLDRVRGYTF. The CDR3 DNA sequence: TGCGCCAGCAGTCTGGACAGGGTACGTGGCTACACCTTC.